The table lists the clone carrying this T cell receptor (beta chain) with a few counts. These data belong to a study of blood T cells in healthy people across ages. The second PCR ran about 6 to 12 cycles with a sample-barcoded 5' primer and J-beta primers. TCRdb recomputed calls from the 5' RACE reads with MiXCR, one row per CDR3 protein. The sample consists of 950,000 to 1,200,000 distinct CDR3 sequences, under 40% of them appearing once. This CDR3 contains 14 residues. Germline assignment: CDR1 MDHEN and CDR2 SYDVKM. The V and J ends lost 6 bases and 2 bases respectively, with 13 bases between them.

The genes are TRBV28 and TRBJ1-2; the D gene is possibly TRBD1 (5 bases). The sequence was collected from a man younger than 35 in good health. Input material: blood. The CDR3 here is CASRGQDHNYGYTF. The CDR3 nucleotides are TGTGCCAGCAGGGGGCAGGACCACAACTATGGCTACACCTTC.